This T cell receptor beta chain was obtained from a study of Tregs in tolerant kidney transplant recipients. To note about this clone: Its antigen remains unidentified.

Trimming stripped 0 bases from V and 1 base from J, with 3 bases between. Looked up from germline, CDR1 is MNHNY and CDR2 is SVGAGI (reference sequence). There are 13 residues in the CDR3. Broader study findings: The most relevant donor-specific Treg TCRbeta repertoire apparently came from expansion with activated donor B cells. Biological reproducibility was not directly addressed in this study. Few patients were studied, so findings need validation in larger groups.

Thawed PBMCs were FACS-sorted into unstimulated CD4+CD25+CD127- regulatory T cells, CD4+CD25- non-regulatory cells, CD4 and CD8 cells. TCRdb keeps only in-frame clones here, not all; method: immunoSEQ multiplex PCR. The sample contains around 230,000 clones, around 81% of which appear only once. This chain connects TRBV6-6 to TRBJ1-1, with no clear D. The sequenced sample consisted of CD4+ T cells from blood. The origin of this receptor is a human donor in good health. The DNA of the CDR3 is TGTGCCAGCAGTTACTCGAGGAACACTGAAGCTTTCTTT. Amino acids: CASSYSRNTEAFF.